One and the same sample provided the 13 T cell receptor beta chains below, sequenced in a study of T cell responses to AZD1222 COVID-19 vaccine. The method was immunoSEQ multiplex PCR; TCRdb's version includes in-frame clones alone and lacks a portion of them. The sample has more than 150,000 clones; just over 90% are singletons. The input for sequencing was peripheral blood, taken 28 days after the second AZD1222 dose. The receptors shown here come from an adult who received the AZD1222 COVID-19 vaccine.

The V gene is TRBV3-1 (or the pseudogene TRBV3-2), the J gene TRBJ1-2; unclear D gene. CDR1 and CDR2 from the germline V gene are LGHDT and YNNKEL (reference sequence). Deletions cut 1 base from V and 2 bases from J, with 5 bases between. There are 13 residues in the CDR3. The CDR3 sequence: CASSQVRNYGYTF. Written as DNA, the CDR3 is TGTGCCAGCAGCCAAGTTCGGAACTATGGCTACACCTTC.

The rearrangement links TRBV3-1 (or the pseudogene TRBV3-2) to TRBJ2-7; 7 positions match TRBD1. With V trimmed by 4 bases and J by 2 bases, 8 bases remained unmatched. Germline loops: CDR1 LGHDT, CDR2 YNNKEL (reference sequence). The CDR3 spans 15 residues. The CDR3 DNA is TGTGCCAGCAGCCGGAAACGGGACAGTCCCTACGAGCAGTACTTC. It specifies CASSRKRDSPYEQYF.

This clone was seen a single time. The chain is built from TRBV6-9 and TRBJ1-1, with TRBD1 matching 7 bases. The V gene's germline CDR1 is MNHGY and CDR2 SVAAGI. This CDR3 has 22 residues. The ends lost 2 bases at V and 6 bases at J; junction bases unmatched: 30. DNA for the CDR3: TGTGCCAGCAGTTATGGTCCTGACAGGGCGATCTGTGGGGAAATGAGGTTCGCTGAAGCTTTCTTT. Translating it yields CASSYGPDRAICGEMRFAEAFF.

CDR3 protein: CAWSALTGERGYTF. The CDR3 DNA reads as TGTGCCTGGAGTGCGCTTACAGGGGAAAGGGGCTACACCTTC. V usage is TRBV30 and J usage is TRBJ1-2, with 7 nucleotides matching TRBD1. CDR1 and CDR2 from the germline V gene are GTSNPN and SVGIG (reference sequence). The CDR3 has 14 amino acids. J lost 8 bases, V lost 1 base, and 10 bases had no gene match.

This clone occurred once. This CDR3 is CARAGTGHYEQYF. CDR3 bases: TGTGCCAGGGCCGGGACAGGGCATTACGAGCAGTACTTC. The genes are TRBV2 and TRBJ2-7; 9 nucleotides match TRBD1. The length of the CDR3 is 13 residues. With V trimmed by 9 bases and J by 4 bases, 7 bases remained unmatched. Germline V gives CDR1 SNHLY, CDR2 FYNNEI.

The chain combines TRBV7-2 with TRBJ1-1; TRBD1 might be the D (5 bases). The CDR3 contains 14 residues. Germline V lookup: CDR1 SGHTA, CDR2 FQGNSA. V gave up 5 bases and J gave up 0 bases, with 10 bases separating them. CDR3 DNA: TGTGCCAGCAGCCGGACAAGGATGAACACTGAAGCTTTCTTT. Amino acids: CASSRTRMNTEAFF. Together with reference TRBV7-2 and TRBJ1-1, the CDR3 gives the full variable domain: GAGVSQSPSNKVTEKGKDVELRCDPISGHTALYWYRQSLGQGLEFLIYFQGNSAPDKSGLPSDRFSAERTGGSVSTLTIQRTQQEDSAVYLCASSRTRMNTEAFFGQGTRLTVV.

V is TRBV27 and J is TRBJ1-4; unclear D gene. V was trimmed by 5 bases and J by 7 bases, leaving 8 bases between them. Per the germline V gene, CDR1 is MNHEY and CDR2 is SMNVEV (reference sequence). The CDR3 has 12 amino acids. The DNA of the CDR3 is TGTGCCAGCAGTCCCTCGAGTGAAAAACTGTTTTTT. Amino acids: CASSPSSEKLFF.

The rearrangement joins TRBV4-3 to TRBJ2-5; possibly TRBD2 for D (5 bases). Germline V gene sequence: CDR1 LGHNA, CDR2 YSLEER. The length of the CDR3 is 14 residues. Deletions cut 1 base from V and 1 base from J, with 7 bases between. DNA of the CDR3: TGCGCCAGCAGCCAAGGAGGGTTCCAAGAGACCCAGTACTTC. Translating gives CASSQGGFQETQYF.

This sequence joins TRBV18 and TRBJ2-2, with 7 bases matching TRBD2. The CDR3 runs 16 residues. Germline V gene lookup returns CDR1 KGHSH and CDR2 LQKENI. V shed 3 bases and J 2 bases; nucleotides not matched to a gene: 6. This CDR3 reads CASSPGLPSNTGELFF. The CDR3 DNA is TGTGCCAGCTCACCGGGACTACCGAGTAACACCGGGGAGCTGTTTTTT. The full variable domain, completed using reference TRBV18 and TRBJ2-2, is NAGVMQNPRHLVRRRGQEARLRCSPMKGHSHVYWYRQLPEEGLKFMVYLQKENIIDESGMPKERFSAEFPKEGPSILRIQQVVRGDSAAYFCASSPGLPSNTGELFFGEGSRLTVL.

DNA for the CDR3: TGTGCCAGCAGCGGCCGGACTAGCGGCCTGGCCGGGGAGCTGTTTTTT. Translation: CASSGRTSGLAGELFF. V is TRBV9 and J is TRBJ2-2; the match to TRBD2 covers 10 bases. V lost 3 bases to trimming and J lost 6 bases; unmatched junction nucleotides: 8. CDR1 and CDR2 (germline): SGDLS, YYNGEE. This CDR3 is 16 amino acids long. Variable domain in full (rest from reference TRBV9 and TRBJ2-2): DSGVTQTPKHLITATGQRVTLRCSPRSGDLSVYWYQQSLDQGLQFLIQYYNGEERAKGNILERFSAQQFPDLHSELNLSSLELGDSALYFCASSGRTSGLAGELFFGEGSRLTVL.

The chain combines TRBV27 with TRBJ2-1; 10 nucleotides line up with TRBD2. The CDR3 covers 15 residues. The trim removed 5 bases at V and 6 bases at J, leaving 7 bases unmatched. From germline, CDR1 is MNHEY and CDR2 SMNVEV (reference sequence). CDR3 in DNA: TGTGCCAGCAGTCCTTCTAGCGGGAGCCCCAATGAGCAGTTCTTC. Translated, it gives CASSPSSGSPNEQFF.

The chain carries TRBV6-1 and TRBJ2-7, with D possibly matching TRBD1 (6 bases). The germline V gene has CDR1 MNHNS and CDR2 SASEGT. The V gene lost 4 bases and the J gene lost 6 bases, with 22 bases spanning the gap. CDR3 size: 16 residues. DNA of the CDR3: TGTGCCAGCAGTGTCTACTCCGGGACAAGGGCCGGCGAGCAGTACTTC. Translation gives CASSVYSGTRAGEQYF.

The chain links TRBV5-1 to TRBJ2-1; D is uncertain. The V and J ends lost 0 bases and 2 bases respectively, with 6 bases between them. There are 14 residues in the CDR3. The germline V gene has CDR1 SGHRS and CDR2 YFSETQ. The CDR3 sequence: CASSLGDTYNEQFF. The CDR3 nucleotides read TGCGCCAGCAGCTTGGGCGATACCTACAATGAGCAGTTCTTC.